This T cell receptor (beta chain) stems from a study of shared clonotypes between healthy human individuals. The authors divided CD4+ cells into CD45RA+ naive and CD45RA-negative memory subsets. Sequencing used immunoSEQ multiplex PCR; TCRdb keeps in-frame clones, though not all of them. The profile shows some 500,000 clones, about 96% of them singletons. The germline CDR1 and CDR2 sequences are MDHEN and SYDVKM. This CDR3 is 13 amino acids long. With V trimmed by 6 bases and J by 3 bases, 1 base remained unmatched. This receptor was taken from a woman in her 30s in good health. This sequence joins TRBV28 and TRBJ2-1; TRBD1 matches 8 bases. Source material: naive CD4+ T cells sorted from blood. As to subset: CD45RA+ positively selected. For the CDR3, the DNA is TGTGCCAGCAGGGACAGGGACTACAATGAGCAGTTCTTC. This encodes CASRDRDYNEQFF.